These T cell receptor beta chains were read from a single sample in a study of blood T cell repertoires in COVID-19. Assay: immunoSEQ multiplex PCR; the TCRdb copy retains only in-frame clones and omits some. The data hold under 350,000 clones, with roughly 89% observed a single time. Input material: peripheral blood. These receptors were collected from a man in his forties with acute or convalescent COVID-19. Both conserved end residues are part of each CDR3. A D gene is named only where the DNA matches it firmly. Clone size is shown for a subset of rows, as once, few, many or a class of expanded clone.

TRBJ2-2	-	TRBV18	-	TGTGCCAGCTCACCACGGGAACAGGGCGAGCTGTTTTTT	CASSPREQGELFF
TRBJ2-3	TRBD1	TRBV5-4	once	TGTGCCAGCAGCTGGGGACAGGGAAGGTCAGATACGCAGTATTTT	CASSWGQGRSDTQYF
TRBJ1-6	TRBD1	TRBV6-6	-	TGTGCCAGCAGTTACGGGACAGGATATTCACCCCTCCACTTT	CASSYGTGYSPLHF
TRBJ1-5	-	TRBV3-1/TRBV3-2	-	TGTGCCAGCAGCCCTGGGTCAGGGCAGCCCCAGCATTTT	CASSPGSGQPQHF
TRBJ1-3	-	TRBV30	-	TGTGCCTGCCAGCCCGGGGGGGACTCTGGAAACACCATATATTTT	CACQPGGDSGNTIYF
TRBJ2-3	TRBD2	TRBV5-1	few	TGCGCCAGCAGCTTCGGGACTAGCGGGTTCACAGATACGCAGTATTTT	CASSFGTSGFTDTQYF
TRBJ2-5	-	TRBV20-1	-	TGCAGTGCTAGTGCGGGTCCCGGGGAGACCCAGTACTTC	CSASAGPGETQYF
TRBJ2-7	TRBD2	TRBV7-9	-	TGTGCCAGCAGCCAGGCGGGGGGGATAACCTACGAGCAGTACTTC	CASSQAGGITYEQYF
TRBJ1-5	TRBD1	TRBV6-1	once	TGTGCCAGCAGTGGGGTCCCGGGACAGGGGCCCAATCAGCCCCAGCATTTT	CASSGVPGQGPNQPQHF
TRBJ1-6	TRBD1	TRBV2	once	TGTGCCAGCACCCAGGACAGGTATTCACCCCTCCACTTT	CASTQDRYSPLHF
TRBJ2-3	TRBD2	TRBV5-1	-	TGCGCCAGCAGCTTGGGACTAGCCTTAGGAGATACGCAGTATTTT	CASSLGLALGDTQYF
TRBJ2-3	TRBD1	TRBV7-6	once	TGTGCCAGCAGTTTTAGGACAGGGGGCGGCACAGATACGCAGTATTTT	CASSFRTGGGTDTQYF
TRBJ1-1	TRBD1	TRBV29-1	-	TGCAGCGTGGACCGACAGGGGAAGGTCACTGAAGCTTTCTTT	CSVDRQGKVTEAFF
TRBJ2-3	TRBD1	TRBV5-3	-	TGTGCCAGCCCCCACTGGACCCGGGACAGGGGAGGCACAGATACGCAGTATTTT	CASPHWTRDRGGTDTQYF
TRBJ2-3	-	TRBV24-1	-	TGTGCCACCAGTGATAGCAGGGGTGGGAGCACAGATACGCAGTATTTT	CATSDSRGGSTDTQYF
TRBJ2-1	-	TRBV14	-	TGTGCCAGCGGATTAGGGGTCAATGAGCAGTTCTTC	CASGLGVNEQFF
TRBJ2-2	-	TRBV28	-	TGTGCCAGCAGTTTGGGGCAGGGCTATCGCACCGGGGAGCTGTTTTTT	CASSLGQGYRTGELFF
TRBJ1-6	TRBD1	TRBV6-5	-	TGTGCCAGCAGTCTTCGACAGGGGGGATCACCCCTCCACTTT	CASSLRQGGSPLHF
TRBJ2-3	TRBD1	TRBV12-5	-	TGTGCTAGTGGTTTCTACACAGGGGGCAAAACGGATACGCAGTATTTT	CASGFYTGGKTDTQYF
TRBJ2-3	TRBD1	TRBV18	once	TGTGCCAGCTCACCGACAGGGACCACAGATACGCAGTATTTT	CASSPTGTTDTQYF